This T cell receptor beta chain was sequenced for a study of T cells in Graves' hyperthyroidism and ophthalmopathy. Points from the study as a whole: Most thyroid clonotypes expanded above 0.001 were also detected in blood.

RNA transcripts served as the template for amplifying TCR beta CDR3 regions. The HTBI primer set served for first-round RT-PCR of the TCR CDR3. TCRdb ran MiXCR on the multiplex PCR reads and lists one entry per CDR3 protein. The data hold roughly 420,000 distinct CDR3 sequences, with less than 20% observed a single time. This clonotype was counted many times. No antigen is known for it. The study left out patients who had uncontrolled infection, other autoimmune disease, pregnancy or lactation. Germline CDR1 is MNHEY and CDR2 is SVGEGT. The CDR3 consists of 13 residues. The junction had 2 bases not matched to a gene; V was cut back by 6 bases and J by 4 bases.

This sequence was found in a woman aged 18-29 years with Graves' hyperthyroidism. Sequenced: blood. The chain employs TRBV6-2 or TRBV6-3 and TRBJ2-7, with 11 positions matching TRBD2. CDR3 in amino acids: CASSWTSGYEQYF. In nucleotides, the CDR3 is TGTGCCAGCAGCTGGACTAGCGGGTACGAGCAGTACTTC.